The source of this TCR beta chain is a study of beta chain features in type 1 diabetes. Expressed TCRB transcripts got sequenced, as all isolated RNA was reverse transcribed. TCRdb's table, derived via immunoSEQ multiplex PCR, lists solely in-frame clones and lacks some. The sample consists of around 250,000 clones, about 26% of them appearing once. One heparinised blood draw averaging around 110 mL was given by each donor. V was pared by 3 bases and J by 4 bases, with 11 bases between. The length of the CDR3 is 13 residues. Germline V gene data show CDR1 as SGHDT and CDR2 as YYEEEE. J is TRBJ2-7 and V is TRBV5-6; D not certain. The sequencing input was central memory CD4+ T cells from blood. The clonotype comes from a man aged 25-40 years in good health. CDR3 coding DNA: TGTGCCAGCAGCTACCCACAGAGATACGAGCAGTACTTC. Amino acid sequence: CASSYPQRYEQYF. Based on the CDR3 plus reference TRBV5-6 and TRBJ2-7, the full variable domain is DAGVTQSPTHLIKTRGQQVTLRCSPKSGHDTVSWYQQALGQGPQFIFQYYEEEERQRGNFPDRFSGHQFPNYSSELNVNALLLGDSALYLCASSYPQRYEQYFGPGTRLTVT.